This entry lists 26 T cell receptor beta chains sequenced from one sample in a study of blood T cell repertoires in COVID-19. Here immunoSEQ multiplex PCR was the method, and the copy in TCRdb shows in-frame clones only, minus some. Of 45,000 to 55,000 clones listed, about 87% are singletons. The sequenced sample was peripheral blood. These receptors came from a human donor in a cohort sampled during active COVID-19.

The chain is built from TRBV11-2 and TRBJ1-1, with D perhaps TRBD1 (5 bases). The length of the CDR3 is 13 residues. Trimming stripped 6 bases from V and 12 bases from J, with 20 bases between. Looked up from germline, CDR1 is SGHAT and CDR2 is FQNNGV. Here the CDR3 DNA reads TGTGCCAGCAGTCTCCTGAATACAGGTACCCCTTTCTTT. Translated, it gives CASSLLNTGTPFF.

The V gene is TRBV5-6, the J gene TRBJ2-7; D perhaps matches TRBD2 (6 bases). The CDR3 is made up of 14 amino acids. V was pared by 7 bases and J by 5 bases, with 19 bases between. In germline, CDR1 is SGHDT, CDR2 YYEEEE. The CDR3 is CASRIGVWGDEQYF. CDR3 nucleotides: TGTGCCAGCCGAATAGGGGTTTGGGGGGACGAGCAGTACTTC.

This chain connects TRBV29-1 to TRBJ2-2, with D perhaps matching TRBD2 (6 bases). Germline CDR1 and CDR2: SQVTM and ANQGSEA. V was trimmed by 7 bases and J by 2 bases, leaving 8 bases between them. The CDR3 spans 12 residues. The DNA of the CDR3 is TGCAGCGGGGGACTCAACACCGGGGAGCTGTTTTTT. This gives the protein CSGGLNTGELFF.

This clone was seen only once. CDR3 protein: CASSYGTNSYEQYF. CDR3 nucleotide sequence: TGTGCCAGCAGCTACGGGACTAACTCCTACGAGCAGTACTTC. The chain joins TRBV11-2 to TRBJ2-7; 7 positions match TRBD2. The junction had 3 bases not matched to a gene; V was cut back by 4 bases and J by 0 bases. The CDR3 contains 14 residues. Looked up from germline, CDR1 is SGHAT and CDR2 is FQNNGV.

There are a few counts of this clone. The V call is TRBV7-9, the J call TRBJ2-7; 11 nucleotides agree with TRBD2. V shed 8 bases and J 3 bases; nucleotides not matched to a gene: 9. This CDR3 contains 15 residues. Looked up from germline, CDR1 is SEHNR and CDR2 is FQNEAQ (reference sequence). The CDR3 protein is CASRPLAGGFYEQYF. The CDR3 bases are TGTGCCAGCCGACCCCTAGCGGGAGGCTTCTACGAGCAGTACTTC.

The J gene is TRBJ2-1, the V gene TRBV7-7; 11 bases fit TRBD2. Losses at the gene ends were 1 base for V and 7 bases for J; bases not matched to a gene: 6. The germline V gene encodes CDR1 SSHAT and CDR2 FNYEAQ (reference sequence). CDR3 length: 16 residues. The CDR3 loop is CASSLGGSGRGNEQFF. Here the CDR3 DNA reads TGTGCCAGCAGCTTAGGGGGTAGCGGGAGGGGGAATGAGCAGTTCTTC.

The V call is TRBV29-1, the J call TRBJ2-2; 11 bases are shared with TRBD1. V was clipped by 6 bases and J by 4 bases; unmatched bases: 7. The CDR3 length is 15 residues. CDR1 is SQVTM, CDR2 ANQGSEA, per germline. In DNA form, the CDR3 reads TGCAGCGTAGGACAGGGGGCACGGGGCACCGGGGAGCTGTTTTTT. It codes for CSVGQGARGTGELFF.

The chain links TRBV9 to TRBJ2-6, with 7 bases lining up with TRBD1. Germline assignment: CDR1 SGDLS and CDR2 YYNGEE. There are 17 residues in the CDR3. The trim removed 5 bases at V and 0 bases at J, leaving 8 bases unmatched. The DNA of the CDR3 is TGTGCCAGCAGAGGGGGCGCGGTCGGCTCTGGGGCCAACGTCCTGACTTTC. Its translation: CASRGGAVGSGANVLTF.

The chain links TRBV7-2 to TRBJ1-2; D remains unclear. The CDR3 length is 11 residues. The germline CDR1 and CDR2 sequences are SGHTA and FQGNSA. V was shortened by 5 bases and J by 8 bases, with 9 bases between the two germline ends. CDR3 in DNA: TGTGCCAGCAGCCCTTCTAGCGGCTACACCTTC. It yields the protein CASSPSSGYTF. Variable domain in full (rest from reference TRBV7-2 and TRBJ1-2): GAGVSQSPSNKVTEKGKDVELRCDPISGHTALYWYRQSLGQGLEFLIYFQGNSAPDKSGLPSDRFSAERTGGSVSTLTIQRTQQEDSAVYLCASSPSSGYTFGSGTRLTVV.

The chain combines TRBV3-1 (or the pseudogene TRBV3-2) with TRBJ2-1; a possible D gene is TRBD1 (5 bases). CDR1 is LGHDT and CDR2 is YNNKEL in the germline V gene (reference sequence). Trimming removed 4 bases at V and 0 bases at J, with 19 bases between. The CDR3 has 18 amino acids. The CDR3, as DNA: TGTGCCAGCAGCCCCCCCGTTGGCAGGGCGGACTCCTACAATGAGCAGTTCTTC. Translating gives CASSPPVGRADSYNEQFF.

This clone has only a few counts. V is TRBV28 and J is TRBJ1-5; TRBD1 agrees at 9 bases. The germline V gene encodes CDR1 MDHEN and CDR2 SYDVKM. With V trimmed by 6 bases and J by 7 bases, 10 bases remained unmatched. The CDR3 contains 15 residues. The CDR3: CASSDRGGSRQPQHF. The CDR3 bases are TGTGCCAGCAGCGACAGGGGGGGATCAAGGCAGCCCCAGCATTTT.

The genes are TRBV9 and TRBJ2-2; 7 bases line up with TRBD2. Trimming took 7 bases from V and 4 from J; bases not matched to a gene: 19. This CDR3 has 18 residues. From germline, CDR1 is SGDLS and CDR2 YYNGEE. In nucleotides, the CDR3 is TGTGCCAGCTCGGAAACCCCCCTCGGGCGGGGGATCACCGGGGAGCTGTTTTTT. Translated, it gives CASSETPLGRGITGELFF.

The table lists this clone with a few counts. The CDR3 protein is CASSKGLDTDTQYF. CDR3 coding DNA: TGTGCCAGCAGCAAGGGACTAGACACAGATACGCAGTATTTT. The chain uses TRBV5-6 and TRBJ2-3, with 8 bases identical to TRBD2. V trimming: 4 bases; J trimming: 2 bases; junction bases outside the gene matches: 3. CDR3 length: 14 residues. The germline gives CDR1 SGHDT, CDR2 YYEEEE.

V and J are TRBV4-2 and TRBJ2-2; 11 bases agree with TRBD2. The J segment lost 7 bases and the V segment lost 1 base, leaving 8 bases of the junction unmatched. This CDR3 spans 17 amino acids. Germline V gene sequence: CDR1 LGHNA, CDR2 YNFKEQ. The CDR3 nucleotides are TGTGCCAGCAGCCAAGCAGTAGCGGGAGGGCCTATCGGGGAGCTGTTTTTT. Residues: CASSQAVAGGPIGELFF.

This chain connects TRBV5-1 to TRBJ2-2, with 7 bases lining up with TRBD2. Germline CDR1 SGHRS, CDR2 YFSETQ. The CDR3 is 16 residues long. V lost 2 bases and J lost 1; bases outside the gene matches: 5. The CDR3: CASSFWLAENTGELFF. In DNA, the CDR3 is TGCGCCAGCAGCTTTTGGCTAGCGGAGAACACCGGGGAGCTGTTTTTT.

This chain connects TRBV14 to TRBJ1-2, with unresolved D. Germline V CDR1 and CDR2: SGHDN, FVKESK. The CDR3 contains 17 residues. V dropped 4 bases and J dropped 1 base, with 19 bases sitting between them. The CDR3 nucleotides are TGTGCCAGCAGCCGCACCCAGCGCCCTTCGATTAACTATGGCTACACCTTC. It yields the protein CASSRTQRPSINYGYTF.

The V and J genes are TRBV27 and TRBJ2-3; D perhaps matches TRBD2 (6 bases). Germline V lookup: CDR1 MNHEY, CDR2 SMNVEV (reference sequence). Trimming shortened V by 5 bases and J by 6 bases, and 21 bases separated the two germline ends. The CDR3 extends over 16 amino acids. The CDR3 here is CASSPTSFSPSDTQYF. CDR3 in DNA: TGTGCCAGCAGTCCAACTAGCTTCAGTCCGTCGGATACGCAGTATTTT.

This clone was counted a few times. This chain uses TRBV6-5 with TRBJ1-1; TRBD1 aligns across 8 bases. The CDR3 spans 15 residues. V shed 3 bases and J 4 bases; nucleotides not matched to a gene: 7. Germline V CDR1 and CDR2: MNHEY, SVGAGI. DNA for the CDR3: TGTGCCAGCAGTTATGGACCAGGGGGCCTCACTGAAGCTTTCTTT. It translates to CASSYGPGGLTEAFF.

The chain recombines TRBV9 with TRBJ1-2, with 12 nucleotides matching TRBD1. Germline loops: CDR1 SGDLS, CDR2 YYNGEE. The CDR3 runs 15 residues. The V gene end was trimmed by 3 bases and the J gene end by 5 bases; junction bases not matched to a gene: 5. DNA for the CDR3: TGTGCCAGCAGCGCAAAGGGACAGGGGGCTTATGGCTACACCTTC. It is translated as CASSAKGQGAYGYTF.

V is TRBV30 and J is TRBJ2-1, with a weak D call TRBD2 (6 bases). CDR3 length: 13 amino acids. V lost 3 bases and J 2 bases, leaving 8 bases between the germline ends. From germline, CDR1 is GTSNPN and CDR2 SVGIG (reference sequence). This CDR3 reads CAWSGTAYNEQFF. The CDR3 nucleotides read TGTGCCTGGAGCGGGACTGCCTACAATGAGCAGTTCTTC.

This chain uses TRBV2 with TRBJ2-1; 8 nucleotides agree with TRBD2. V dropped 1 base and J dropped 6; count of bases not matched to a gene: 5. Per germline, CDR1 SNHLY and CDR2 FYNNEI. This CDR3 region has 15 residues. CDR3 in amino acids: CASSEGIGLANEQFF. For the CDR3, the DNA is TGTGCCAGCAGTGAAGGAATAGGACTAGCCAATGAGCAGTTCTTC.

The chain has TRBV5-1 and TRBJ1-1; 7 bases are shared with TRBD1. Trimming took 3 bases from V and 2 from J; bases not matched to a gene: 7. The germline gives CDR1 SGHRS, CDR2 YFSETQ. The CDR3 is made up of 15 amino acids. The CDR3 bases are TGCGCCAGCAGCTCCGCCGCAGGGGGTAACACTGAAGCTTTCTTT. Encoded protein: CASSSAAGGNTEAFF.

The chain carries TRBV3-1 (or the pseudogene TRBV3-2) and TRBJ1-6, with 9 bases that match TRBD1. V was clipped by 3 bases and J by 8 bases; unmatched bases: 2. In germline, CDR1 is LGHDT, CDR2 YNNKEL (reference sequence). The CDR3 has 14 residues. CDR3 amino acids: CASSQDRGYSPLHF. Written as DNA, the CDR3 is TGTGCCAGCAGCCAGGACAGGGGCTATTCACCCCTCCACTTT.

On this clone itself: One junction end does not reproduce the germline sequence, and a read error may be involved. The chain links TRBV19 to TRBJ2-1; 9 positions agree with TRBD2. Looked up from germline, CDR1 is LNHDA and CDR2 is SQIVND (reference sequence). The CDR3 runs 13 residues. CDR3 nucleotide sequence: TGTGCCAGTAGTACCACGACTAGCGGTCTTGTTCTCTTC. This encodes CASSTTTSGLVLF. Together with reference TRBV19 and TRBJ2-1, the CDR3 gives the full variable domain: DGGITQSPKYLFRKEGQNVTLSCEQNLNHDAMYWYRQDPGQGLRLIYYSQIVNDFQKGDIAEGYSVSREKKESFPLTVTSAQKNPTAFYLCASSTTTSGLVLFGPGTRLTVL.

This chain joins TRBV3-1 (or the pseudogene TRBV3-2) and TRBJ2-3; 7 bases match TRBD2. The CDR3 extends over 17 amino acids. The germline CDR1 and CDR2 sequences are LGHDT and YNNKEL (reference sequence). V was clipped by 0 bases and J by 1 base; unmatched bases: 7. The CDR3 DNA reads TGTGCCAGCAGCCAAGACGTAGTAGCGGGTCGCACAGATACGCAGTATTTT. Translated, it gives CASSQDVVAGRTDTQYF.

This clone was counted ten times or more. Different DNA sequences within this sample yield the same CDR3. The chain is built from TRBV19 and TRBJ1-2; TRBD1 is a possible D gene (5 bases). Deletions cut 3 bases from V and 2 bases from J, with 10 bases between. The CDR3 spans 14 residues. Germline CDR1 reads LNHDA; CDR2 reads SQIVND (reference sequence). CDR3 in DNA: TGTGCCAGTAGTATCCCGGCAGGGAACTATGGCTACACCTTC. It is translated as CASSIPAGNYGYTF. Together with reference TRBV19 and TRBJ1-2, the CDR3 gives the full variable domain: DGGITQSPKYLFRKEGQNVTLSCEQNLNHDAMYWYRQDPGQGLRLIYYSQIVNDFQKGDIAEGYSVSREKKESFPLTVTSAQKNPTAFYLCASSIPAGNYGYTFGSGTRLTVV.